The next 3 T cell receptor beta chains were all read from a single sample in a study of shared clonotypes between healthy human individuals (dated by TCRdb to about 2020). Receptor amplification or capture employed the immunoSEQ multiplex PCR assay. Held by TCRdb, this immuneACCESS table contains in-frame sequences only and omits some clones. Under half of the omission traces to an unresolved V gene where checked; the cause of the rest is unknown. This sample lists over 1.5 million clones; 98% were detected once. The ten largest clones represent 0.4% to 0.55% of the sample. The sequenced sample was naive CD4+ T cells sorted from blood. The sample's cell subset or site label is to be understood as: CD45RA+ positively selected. The receptors were gathered from a man aged 25 to 40 in good health.

The chain combines TRBV7-9 with TRBJ2-3; 8 bases agree with TRBD1. CDR1 and CDR2 (germline): SEHNR, FQNEAQ (reference sequence). This CDR3 spans 17 amino acids. V shed 5 bases and J 1 base; nucleotides not matched to a gene: 11. CDR3 nucleotide sequence: TGTGCCAGCAGCGCCCGACAGGGGCCTTGGGGCACAGATACGCAGTATTTT. Its protein is CASSARQGPWGTDTQYF.

The chain links TRBV27 to TRBJ2-2; D not resolved. The V gene's germline CDR1 is MNHEY and CDR2 SMNVEV (reference sequence). This CDR3 has 14 amino acids. Trimming cost V 6 bases and J 6 bases, with 14 bases left between them. CDR3 coding DNA: TGTGCCAGCAGCCCCCTTAGTATCTCCGGGGAGCTGTTTTTT. This codes for CASSPLSISGELFF.

V is TRBV5-1 and J is TRBJ2-1; no clear D. V was clipped by 2 bases and J by 4 bases, with 25 bases between them. Germline lookup yields CDR1 SGHRS and CDR2 YFSETQ. The CDR3 sequence is 19 residues long. Here the CDR3 reads CASSLRSGSLAVTYNEQFF. The CDR3, as DNA: TGCGCCAGCAGCTTAAGGTCCGGCTCTCTGGCGGTCACTTACAATGAGCAGTTCTTC.